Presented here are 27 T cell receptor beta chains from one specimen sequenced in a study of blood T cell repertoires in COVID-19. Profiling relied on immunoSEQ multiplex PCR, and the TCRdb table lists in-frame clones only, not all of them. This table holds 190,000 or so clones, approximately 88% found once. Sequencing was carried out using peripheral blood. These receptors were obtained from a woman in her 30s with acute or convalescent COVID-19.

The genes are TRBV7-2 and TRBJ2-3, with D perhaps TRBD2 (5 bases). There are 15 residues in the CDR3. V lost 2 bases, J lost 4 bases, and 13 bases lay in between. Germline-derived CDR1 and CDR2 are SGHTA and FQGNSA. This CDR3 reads CASSLRYSGADTQYF. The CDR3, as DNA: TGTGCCAGCAGCTTAAGGTACAGCGGTGCAGATACGCAGTATTTT.

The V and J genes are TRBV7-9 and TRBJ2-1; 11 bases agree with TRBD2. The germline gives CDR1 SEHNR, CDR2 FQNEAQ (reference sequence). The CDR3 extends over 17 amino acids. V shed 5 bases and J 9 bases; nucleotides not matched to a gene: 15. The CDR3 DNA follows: TGTGCCAGCAGCGTACGAGGAGTAGCGGGAGGGCCTGGTGAGCAGTTCTTC. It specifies CASSVRGVAGGPGEQFF.

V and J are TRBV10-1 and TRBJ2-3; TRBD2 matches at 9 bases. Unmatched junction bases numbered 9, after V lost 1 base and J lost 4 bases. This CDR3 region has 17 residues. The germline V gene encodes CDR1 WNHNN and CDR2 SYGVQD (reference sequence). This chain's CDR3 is CASSEFASGNSPDTQYF. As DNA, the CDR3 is TGCGCCAGCAGTGAGTTTGCTAGCGGGAATTCCCCAGATACGCAGTATTTT.

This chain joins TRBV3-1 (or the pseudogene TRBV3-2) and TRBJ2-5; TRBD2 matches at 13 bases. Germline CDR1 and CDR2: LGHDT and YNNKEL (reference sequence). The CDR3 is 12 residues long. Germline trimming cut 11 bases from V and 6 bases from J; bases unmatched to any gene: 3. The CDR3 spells CAALAGGQTQYF. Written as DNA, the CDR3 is TGTGCCGCACTAGCGGGAGGGCAGACCCAGTACTTC.

The CDR3 loop reads CAPLEVSGDEQFF. CDR3 in DNA: TGTGCGCCGCTTGAGGTGAGTGGAGATGAGCAGTTCTTC. The chain has TRBV12-3 or TRBV12-4 and TRBJ2-1; unclear D gene. This CDR3 has 13 amino acids.

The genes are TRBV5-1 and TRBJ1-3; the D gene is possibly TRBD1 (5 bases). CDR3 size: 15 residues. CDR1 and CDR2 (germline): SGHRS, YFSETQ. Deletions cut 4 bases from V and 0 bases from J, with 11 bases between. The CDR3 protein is CASSPTTGSGNTIYF. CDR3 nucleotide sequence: TGCGCCAGCAGCCCAACAACAGGCTCTGGAAACACCATATATTTT.

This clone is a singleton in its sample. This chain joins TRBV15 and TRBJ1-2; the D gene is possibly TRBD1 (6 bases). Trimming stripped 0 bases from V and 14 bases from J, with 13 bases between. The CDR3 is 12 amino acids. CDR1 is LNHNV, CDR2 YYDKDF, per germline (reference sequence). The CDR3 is CATSREGQLRTF. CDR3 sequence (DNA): TGTGCCACCAGCAGAGAAGGACAGTTGCGGACCTTC. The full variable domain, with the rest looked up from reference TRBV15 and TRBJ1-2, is DAMVIQNPRYQVTQFGKPVTLSCSQTLNHNVMYWYQQKSSQAPKLLFHYYDKDFNNEADTPDNFQSRRPNTSFCFLDIRSPGLGDTAMYLCATSREGQLRTFGSGTRLTVV.

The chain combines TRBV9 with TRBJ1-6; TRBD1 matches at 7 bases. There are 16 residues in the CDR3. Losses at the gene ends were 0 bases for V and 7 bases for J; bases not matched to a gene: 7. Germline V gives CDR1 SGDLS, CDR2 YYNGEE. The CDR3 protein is CASSVGGGAGNSPLHF. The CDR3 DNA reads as TGTGCCAGCAGCGTAGGAGGGGGCGCGGGGAATTCACCCCTCCACTTT.

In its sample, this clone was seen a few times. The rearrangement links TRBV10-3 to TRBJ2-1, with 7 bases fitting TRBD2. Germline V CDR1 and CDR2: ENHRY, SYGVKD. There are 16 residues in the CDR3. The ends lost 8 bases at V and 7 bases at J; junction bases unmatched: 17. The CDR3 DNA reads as TGTGCCATCGGCGAACGGACGGGAGGAGTAAGGAATGAGCAGTTCTTC. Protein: CAIGERTGGVRNEQFF.

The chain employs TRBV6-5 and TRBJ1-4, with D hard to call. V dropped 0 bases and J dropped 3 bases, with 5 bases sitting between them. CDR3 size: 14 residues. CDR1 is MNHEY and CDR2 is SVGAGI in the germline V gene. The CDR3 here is CASSYSPANEKLFF. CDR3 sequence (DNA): TGTGCCAGCAGTTACTCCCCAGCTAATGAAAAACTGTTTTTT.

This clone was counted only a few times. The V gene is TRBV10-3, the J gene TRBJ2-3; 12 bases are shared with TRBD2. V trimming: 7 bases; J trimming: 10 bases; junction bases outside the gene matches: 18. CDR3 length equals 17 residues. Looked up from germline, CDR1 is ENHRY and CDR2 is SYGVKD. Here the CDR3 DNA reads TGTGCCATCATCACTCTAGCGGGAGGGCGGCCCCCAGGGGCGCAGTATTTT. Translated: CAIITLAGGRPPGAQYF.

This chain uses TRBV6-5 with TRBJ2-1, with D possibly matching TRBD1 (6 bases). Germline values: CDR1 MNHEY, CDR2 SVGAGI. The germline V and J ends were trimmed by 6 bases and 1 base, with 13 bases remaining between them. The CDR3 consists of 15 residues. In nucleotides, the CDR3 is TGTGCCAGCAGAACGGACAGTATGTCCTACAATGAGCAGTTCTTC. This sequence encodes CASRTDSMSYNEQFF.

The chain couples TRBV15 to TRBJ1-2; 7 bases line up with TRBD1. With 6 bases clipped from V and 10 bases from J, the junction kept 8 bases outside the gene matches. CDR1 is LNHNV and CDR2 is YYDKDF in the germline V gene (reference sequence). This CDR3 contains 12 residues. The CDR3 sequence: CATSVGTAYYTF. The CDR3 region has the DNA TGTGCCACCAGTGTAGGGACAGCATACTACACCTTC.

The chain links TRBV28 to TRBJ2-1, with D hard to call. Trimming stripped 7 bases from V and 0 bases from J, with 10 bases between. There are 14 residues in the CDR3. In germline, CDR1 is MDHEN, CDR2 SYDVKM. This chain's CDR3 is CASTVTGSYNEQFF. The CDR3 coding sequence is TGTGCCAGCACCGTAACTGGCTCCTACAATGAGCAGTTCTTC.

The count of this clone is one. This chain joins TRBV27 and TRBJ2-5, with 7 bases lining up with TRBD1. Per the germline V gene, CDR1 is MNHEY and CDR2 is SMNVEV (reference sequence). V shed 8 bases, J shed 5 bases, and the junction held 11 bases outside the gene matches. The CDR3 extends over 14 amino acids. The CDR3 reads CASGFRGRGETQYF. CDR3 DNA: TGTGCCAGCGGATTTAGGGGGCGCGGGGAGACCCAGTACTTC.

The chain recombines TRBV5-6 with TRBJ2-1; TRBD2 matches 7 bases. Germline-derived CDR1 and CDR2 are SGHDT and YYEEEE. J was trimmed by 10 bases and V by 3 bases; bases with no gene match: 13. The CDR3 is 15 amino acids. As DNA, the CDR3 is TGTGCCAGCAGCTCTAGCGGCAGATCCCCCCGGGAGCAGTTCTTC. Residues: CASSSSGRSPREQFF.

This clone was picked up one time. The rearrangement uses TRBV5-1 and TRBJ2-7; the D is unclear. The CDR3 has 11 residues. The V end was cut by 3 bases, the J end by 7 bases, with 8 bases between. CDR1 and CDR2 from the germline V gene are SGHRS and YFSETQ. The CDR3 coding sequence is TGCGCCAGCAGCTCCTTGTCGGAGCAGTACTTC. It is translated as CASSSLSEQYF.

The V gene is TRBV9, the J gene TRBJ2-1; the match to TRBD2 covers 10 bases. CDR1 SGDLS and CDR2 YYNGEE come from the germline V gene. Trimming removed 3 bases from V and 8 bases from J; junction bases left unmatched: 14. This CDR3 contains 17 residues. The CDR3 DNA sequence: TGTGCCAGCAGCGCCCGGAGTTCGGGACTAGCGAACTATGAGCAGTTCTTC. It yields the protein CASSARSSGLANYEQFF.

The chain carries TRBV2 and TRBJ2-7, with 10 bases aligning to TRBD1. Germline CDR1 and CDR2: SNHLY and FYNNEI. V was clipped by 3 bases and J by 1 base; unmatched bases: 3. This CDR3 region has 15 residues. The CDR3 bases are TGTGCCAGCAGTGACAGACAGGGGGCATCCTACGAGCAGTACTTC. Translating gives CASSDRQGASYEQYF.

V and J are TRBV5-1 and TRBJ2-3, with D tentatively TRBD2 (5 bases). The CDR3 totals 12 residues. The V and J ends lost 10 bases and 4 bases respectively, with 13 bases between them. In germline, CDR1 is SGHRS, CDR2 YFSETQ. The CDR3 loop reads CAVRAGADTQYF. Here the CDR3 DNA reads TGCGCCGTGAGGGCCGGCGCAGATACGCAGTATTTT.

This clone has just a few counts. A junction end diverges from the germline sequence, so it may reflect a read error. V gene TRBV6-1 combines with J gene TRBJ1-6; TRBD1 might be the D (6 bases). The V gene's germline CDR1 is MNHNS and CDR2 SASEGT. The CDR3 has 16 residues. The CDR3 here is CASSEPRQGNKSPLHF. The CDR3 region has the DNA TGTGCCAGCAGTGAACCAAGGCAGGGGAATAAGTCACCCCTCCACTTT.

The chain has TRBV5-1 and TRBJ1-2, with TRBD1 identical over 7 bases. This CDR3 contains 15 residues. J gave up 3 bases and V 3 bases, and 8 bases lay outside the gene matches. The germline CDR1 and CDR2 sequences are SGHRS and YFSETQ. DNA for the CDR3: TGCGCCAGCAGCTCCGCACAGGGGATCGACTATGGCTACACCTTC. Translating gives CASSSAQGIDYGYTF.

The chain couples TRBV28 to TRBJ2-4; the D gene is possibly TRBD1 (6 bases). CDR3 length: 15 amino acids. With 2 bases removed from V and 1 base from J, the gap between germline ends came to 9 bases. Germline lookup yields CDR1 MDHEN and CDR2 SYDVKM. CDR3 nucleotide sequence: TGTGCCAGCAGTTTAGGGGGCCTGGCCAAAAACATTCAGTACTTC. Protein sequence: CASSLGGLAKNIQYF.

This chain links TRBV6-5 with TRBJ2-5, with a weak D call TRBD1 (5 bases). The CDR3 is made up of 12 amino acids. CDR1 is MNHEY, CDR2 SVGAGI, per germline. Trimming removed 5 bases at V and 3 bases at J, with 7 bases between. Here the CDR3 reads CASSRQKETQYF. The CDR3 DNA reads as TGTGCCAGCAGTCGACAGAAAGAGACCCAGTACTTC.

The CDR3 loop reads CASSPASGRRADTQYF. The CDR3 coding sequence is TGTGCCAGCTCACCAGCTAGCGGGAGGAGGGCAGATACGCAGTATTTT. The chain joins TRBV18 to TRBJ2-3; 11 bases line up with TRBD2. This CDR3 is built from 16 residues. The V and J ends lost 2 bases and 4 bases, in that order; junction bases with no gene match: 5. CDR1 is KGHSH, CDR2 LQKENI, per germline.

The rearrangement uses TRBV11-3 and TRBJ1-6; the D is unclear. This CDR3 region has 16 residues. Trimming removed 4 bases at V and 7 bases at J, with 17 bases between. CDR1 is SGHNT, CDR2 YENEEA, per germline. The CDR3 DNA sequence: TGTGCCAGCAGCTCCATCTACGGAGACCTAAATTCACCCCTCCACTTT. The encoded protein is CASSSIYGDLNSPLHF.

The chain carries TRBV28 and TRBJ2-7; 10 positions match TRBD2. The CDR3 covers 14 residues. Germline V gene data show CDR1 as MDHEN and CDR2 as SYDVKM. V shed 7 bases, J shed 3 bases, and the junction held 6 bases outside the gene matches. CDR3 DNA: TGTGCCAGCATCCGAGCGGGAGGGTTCTACGAGCAGTACTTC. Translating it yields CASIRAGGFYEQYF.